This TCR beta chain emerged from a study of T cell repertoires in cytomegalovirus infection. Study in general: A matching HLA type, together with CMV infection, was signaled by public TCR beta signatures. Study-wide results and caveats: Across the ex vivo response, the dominant clonotypes were HLA-C-restricted CMV-specific TCR beta clonotypes. CMV carriers with the relevant HLA were identified by cumulative public TCR beta family frequency.

TCRdb processed the reads anew with MiXCR; each CDR3 protein has one entry. The profile covers about 250,000 distinct CDR3 sequences, with over 9% appearing a single time and 1.5% to 2% taken by the ten largest. This clonotype was recorded many times. Its specificity is unknown. The CDR3 runs 13 residues. The germline V and J ends were trimmed by 0 bases and 8 bases, with 8 bases remaining between them. CDR1 and CDR2 from the germline V gene are SGHVS and FQNEAQ. The clonotype comes from a human donor in good health (CMV status not recorded). Some clones in this sample may be carry-over from other donors' samples. This sequence joins TRBV7-8 and TRBJ1-5; no clear D. Sequenced: PBMCs. The CDR3 DNA is TGTGCCAGCAGCTTAGCAGGCAGTGAGCCCCAGCATTTT. Translated, it gives CASSLAGSEPQHF.